The 16 T cell receptor beta chains in this list originate from one sample, sequenced in a study of regulatory T cells in long-lasting Graves disease. The time point is: persistent/refractory GD, antithyroid drugs over 5 years with positive TRAb. Preparation of the TCR library used RNA extracted from PBMCs. The TCR beta library used iRepertoire HTBI primers with Arm-PCR amplification of CDR3. TCRdb ran MiXCR on the multiplex PCR reads and lists one entry per CDR3 protein. The sample consists of a few hundred thousand distinct CDR3 sequences, about 25% of them appearing once. The sequencing used peripheral blood mononuclear cells (PBMCs), collected when the disease was refractory, from a patient treated with antithyroid drugs. Source of these receptors: a female donor with Graves disease.

In its sample, this clonotype was seen many times. The V call is TRBV7-9, the J call TRBJ1-1; D call uncertain. V was trimmed by 5 bases and J by 0 bases, leaving 10 bases between them. This CDR3 region has 14 residues. Germline CDR1 and CDR2: SEHNR and FQNEAQ (reference sequence). The CDR3 protein is CASSPRIMNTEAFF. CDR3 nucleotide sequence: TGTGCCAGCAGCCCCAGGATCATGAACACTGAAGCTTTCTTT.

The rearrangement joins TRBV6-1 to TRBJ2-7, with TRBD2 identical over 8 bases. There are 16 residues in the CDR3. Germline assignment: CDR1 MNHNS and CDR2 SASEGT. V lost 3 bases, J lost 2 bases, and 9 bases stayed unmatched. The CDR3 sequence is CASSDKNGLAPYEQYF. The DNA for the CDR3 is TGTGCCAGCAGTGACAAGAATGGACTAGCTCCCTACGAGCAGTACTTC.

The CDR3 region is CASSQDFGANVLTF. CDR3 nucleotide sequence: TGTGCCAGCAGCCAAGATTTTGGGGCCAACGTCCTGACTTTC. This chain uses TRBV14 with TRBJ2-6; D ambiguous. Trimming pared 0 bases from V and 3 bases from J, leaving 3 bases between. This CDR3 has 14 residues. The germline V gene has CDR1 SGHDN and CDR2 FVKESK. Looking up the rest from reference TRBV14 and TRBJ2-6 gives the full variable domain: EAGVTQFPSHSVIEKGQTVTLRCDPISGHDNLYWYRRVMGKEIKFLLHFVKESKQDESGMPNNRFLAERTGGTYSTLKVQPAELEDSGVYFCASSQDFGANVLTFGAGSRLTVL.

This clonotype was seen repeatedly, ten times or more. This chain uses TRBV19 with TRBJ2-7, with 8 bases that match TRBD1. The CDR3 runs 13 residues. The germline gives CDR1 LNHDA, CDR2 SQIVND (reference sequence). V lost 9 bases to trimming and J lost 1 base; unmatched junction nucleotides: 5. CDR3 coding DNA: TGTGCCAGCAGTCGACAGGGGTCCTACGAGCAGTACTTC. Encoded protein: CASSRQGSYEQYF.

This clonotype occurred once. The chain couples TRBV6-1 to TRBJ2-7, with TRBD2 identical over 8 bases. Germline CDR1 MNHNS, CDR2 SASEGT. The junction had 13 bases not matched to a gene; V was cut back by 7 bases and J by 5 bases. This CDR3 is built from 15 residues. The CDR3, as DNA: TGTGCCAGCACTATCCACGAGCGGGAGATTAACGAGCAGTACTTC. This translates into CASTIHEREINEQYF.

This clonotype was seen ten or more times. V is TRBV28 and J is TRBJ1-5; unclear D gene. In germline, CDR1 is MDHEN, CDR2 SYDVKM. The CDR3 is 14 residues long. The V gene lost 7 bases and the J gene lost 5 bases, with 15 bases spanning the gap. The CDR3 loop is CASNALEGDQPQHF. The CDR3 DNA reads as TGTGCCAGCAACGCCTTGGAGGGAGATCAGCCCCAGCATTTT.

This chain connects TRBV20-1 to TRBJ1-2; TRBD1 matches 9 bases. This CDR3 region has 14 residues. Germline CDR1 and CDR2: DFQATT and SNEGSKA (reference sequence). Trimming took 6 bases from V and 8 from J; bases not matched to a gene: 13. CDR3 DNA sequence: TGCAGTGCCACAAACCGGGACAGGGTCGAGGGCTACACCTTC. Translation gives CSATNRDRVEGYTF.

The rearrangement joins TRBV28 to TRBJ2-5, with 13 bases lining up with TRBD2. The CDR3 spans 17 residues. Unmatched junction bases numbered 14, after V lost 4 bases and J lost 9 bases. Germline values: CDR1 MDHEN, CDR2 SYDVKM. In DNA form, the CDR3 reads TGTGCCAGCAGTTCAATCGGGACTAGCGGGACGCAAGGTTCCCAGTACTTC. This gives the protein CASSSIGTSGTQGSQYF. Using reference TRBV28 and TRBJ2-5 for the parts outside the CDR3, the full variable domain is DVKVTQSSRYLVKRTGEKVFLECVQDMDHENMFWYRQDPGLGLRLIYFSYDVKMKEKGDIPEGYSVSREKKERFSLILESASTNQTSMYLCASSSIGTSGTQGSQYFGPGTRLLVL.

The chain links TRBV19 to TRBJ2-5, with a tentative D call TRBD2 (6 bases). Trimming removed 1 base from V and 0 bases from J, with 9 bases in between. The CDR3 covers 15 residues. Germline lookup yields CDR1 LNHDA and CDR2 SQIVND (reference sequence). The CDR3 DNA reads as TGTGCCAGTAGTATAGGGTGGGGGGACCAAGAGACCCAGTACTTC. It yields the protein CASSIGWGDQETQYF.

The chain has TRBV2 and TRBJ2-5; D is unresolved. Trimming stripped 5 bases from V and 1 base from J, with 14 bases between. Germline V gene sequence: CDR1 SNHLY, CDR2 FYNNEI. CDR3 length: 15 amino acids. As DNA, the CDR3 is TGTGCCAGCAGTTTGGTGGGAACTCGCCAAGAGACCCAGTACTTC. Amino acid sequence: CASSLVGTRQETQYF.

There are a few counts of this clonotype. The J gene is TRBJ1-1, the V gene TRBV10-3; D remains unclear. Between the trimmed V and J ends, which lost 3 bases and 5 bases, there was a span of 7 bases. In germline, CDR1 is ENHRY, CDR2 SYGVKD. This CDR3 comprises 12 residues. The CDR3 protein is CAISELGTEAFF. CDR3 DNA: TGTGCCATCAGTGAATTGGGAACTGAAGCTTTCTTT.

The chain uses TRBV7-3 and TRBJ1-2; possible D gene TRBD1, 5 bases. Germline V gives CDR1 SGHTA, CDR2 FQGTGA. This CDR3 is 14 amino acids long. The V end was cut by 2 bases, the J end by 2 bases, with 9 bases between. The CDR3 loop reads CASSLGGFNYGYTF. CDR3 nucleotide sequence: TGTGCCAGCAGCTTAGGGGGATTCAACTATGGCTACACCTTC.

This clonotype was counted ten times or more. The rearrangement links TRBV20-1 to TRBJ2-5, with 8 bases aligning to TRBD1. CDR1 is DFQATT, CDR2 SNEGSKA, per germline (reference sequence). Trimming at V came to 6 bases and at J to 5 bases, leaving 8 bases not matched to a gene. CDR3 length: 13 amino acids. CDR3 protein: CSAIGQGVETQYF. DNA of the CDR3: TGCAGTGCGATCGGACAGGGAGTGGAGACCCAGTACTTC.

This clonotype showed up many times. Written as DNA, the CDR3 is TGTGCCACCGGGACGGGCAATCAGCCCCAGCATTTT. Encoded protein: CATGTGNQPQHF. The chain uses TRBV24-1 and TRBJ1-5; possible D gene TRBD1, 5 bases. V lost 9 bases and J lost 2, with 7 bases in between. This CDR3 comprises 12 residues. CDR1 and CDR2 (germline): KGHDR, SFDVKD.

CDR3: CATSRGSPGLAGVKNIQYF. DNA of the CDR3: TGTGCCACCAGCAGAGGAAGTCCGGGACTAGCGGGAGTAAAAAACATTCAGTACTTC. The chain combines TRBV15 with TRBJ2-4, with 14 bases matching TRBD2. The CDR3 has 19 residues. The germline V gene encodes CDR1 LNHNV and CDR2 YYDKDF (reference sequence). Unmatched junction bases numbered 9, after V lost 1 base and J lost 4 bases. The full variable domain, in which reference TRBV15 and TRBJ2-4 provide the parts outside the CDR3, is DAMVIQNPRYQVTQFGKPVTLSCSQTLNHNVMYWYQQKSSQAPKLLFHYYDKDFNNEADTPDNFQSRRPNTSFCFLDIRSPGLGDTAMYLCATSRGSPGLAGVKNIQYFGAGTRLSVL.

This clonotype was seen a few times. The genes are TRBV30 and TRBJ1-1; no firm D call. Trimming removed 4 bases at V and 0 bases at J, with 3 bases between. CDR3 size: 11 residues. Germline values: CDR1 GTSNPN, CDR2 SVGIG (reference sequence). Here the CDR3 reads CAWIVNTEAFF. The CDR3 nucleotides read TGTGCCTGGATCGTGAACACTGAAGCTTTCTTT.